The 5 T cell receptor beta chains below come from one sample, sequenced in a study of blood T cell repertoires in COVID-19. TCRdb's copy holds only in-frame clones and misses some; the assay was immunoSEQ multiplex PCR. The sample includes 200,000 to 250,000 clones, 81% seen only once; the top ten take roughly 8%. The sequenced sample was peripheral blood. The receptors originated from a woman of 80 years or more with COVID-19, enrolled during active disease.

V usage is TRBV6-5 and J usage is TRBJ1-5; 9 nucleotides match TRBD1. The junction had 9 bases not matched to a gene; V was cut back by 6 bases and J by 6 bases. The CDR3 is 15 residues long. CDR1 is MNHEY and CDR2 is SVGAGI in the germline V gene. DNA for the CDR3: TGTGCCAGCAGAAGGGGACAGGGACAAAGTCAGCCCCAGCATTTT. Residues: CASRRGQGQSQPQHF.

The chain combines TRBV18 with TRBJ1-1; D possibly corresponds to TRBD1 (5 bases). Trimming took off 2 bases at V and 1 base at J, with 11 bases between the two ends. Germline values: CDR1 KGHSH, CDR2 LQKENI. This CDR3 has 15 residues. CDR3 sequence: CASSPAGRGNTEAFF. The CDR3 DNA follows: TGTGCCAGCTCACCAGCGGGGCGCGGGAACACTGAAGCTTTCTTT.

The V and J genes are TRBV2 and TRBJ2-5, with 9 bases that match TRBD2. The ends lost 6 bases at V and 6 bases at J; junction bases unmatched: 2. The CDR3 is 12 amino acids. The germline gives CDR1 SNHLY, CDR2 FYNNEI. The CDR3 DNA reads as TGTGCCAGCAGGCTAGCGGGACAGACCCAGTACTTC. Translated: CASRLAGQTQYF.

The V gene is TRBV29-1, the J gene TRBJ2-3; possibly TRBD1 for D (6 bases). CDR1 and CDR2 from the germline V gene are SQVTM and ANQGSEA. The ends were cut back, 7 bases at V and 2 bases at J, with 16 bases in the middle. CDR3 length: 14 amino acids. The CDR3, as DNA: TGCAGCGGGATTCAGGGGTTCTTCACAGATACGCAGTATTTT. Amino acids: CSGIQGFFTDTQYF.

This clone was seen once. The chain uses TRBV2 and TRBJ2-2; 11 bases map to TRBD2. The germline gives CDR1 SNHLY, CDR2 FYNNEI. This CDR3 spans 18 amino acids. V lost 4 bases to trimming and J lost 8 bases; unmatched junction nucleotides: 15. The CDR3: CASSVLSGRGPVSGELFF. The CDR3 DNA follows: TGTGCCAGCAGTGTCCTTAGCGGGAGGGGGCCAGTATCAGGGGAGCTGTTTTTT.